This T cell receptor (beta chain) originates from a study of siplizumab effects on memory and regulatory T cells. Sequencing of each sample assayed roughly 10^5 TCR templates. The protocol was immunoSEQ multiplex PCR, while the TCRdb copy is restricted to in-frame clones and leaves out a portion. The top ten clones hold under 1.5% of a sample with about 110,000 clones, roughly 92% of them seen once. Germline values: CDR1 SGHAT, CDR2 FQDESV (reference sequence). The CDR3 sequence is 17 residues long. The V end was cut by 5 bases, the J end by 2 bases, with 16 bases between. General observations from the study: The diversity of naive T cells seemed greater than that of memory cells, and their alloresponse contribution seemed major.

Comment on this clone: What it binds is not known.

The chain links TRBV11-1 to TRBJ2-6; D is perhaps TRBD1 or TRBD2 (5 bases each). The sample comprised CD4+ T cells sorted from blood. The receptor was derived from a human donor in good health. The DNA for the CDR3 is TGTGCCAGCAGCCAGACGATTGGGGGTGCTGGGGCCAACGTCCTGACTTTC. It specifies CASSQTIGGAGANVLTF.